Shown below are 5 T cell receptor beta chains from a single sample sequenced in a study of T cells in Graves' hyperthyroidism and ophthalmopathy. RNA transcripts served as the template for amplifying TCR beta CDR3 regions. The primer set for the first-round RT-PCR of the TCR CDR3 was HTBI. TCRdb reanalysed the multiplex PCR reads using MiXCR and keeps one entry per CDR3 protein. The table lists about 290,000 distinct CDR3 sequences, roughly 13% of them singletons, with 7.9% in the top ten. The sample consisted of blood. These receptor sequences come from a woman between 40 and 50 years old with Graves' hyperthyroidism.

The CDR3 loop is CSASDRGNQPQHF. CDR3 in DNA: TGCAGTGCTTCTGACCGGGGGAATCAGCCCCAGCATTTT. This chain connects TRBV20-1 to TRBJ1-5; D is possibly TRBD1 (5 bases). CDR1 DFQATT and CDR2 SNEGSKA come from the germline V gene (reference sequence). This CDR3 comprises 13 residues. Trimming took 5 bases from V and 4 from J, leaving 12 bases between them.

This clonotype came up many times. The rearrangement links TRBV6-1 to TRBJ2-7; maybe TRBD1 (6 bases). From germline, CDR1 is MNHNS and CDR2 SASEGT. The CDR3 runs to 14 residues. V was cut by 6 bases and J by 2 bases, with 14 bases left in between. The DNA for the CDR3 is TGTGCCAGCAGACCCAGGGGCAAACCCTACGAGCAGTACTTC. Amino acid sequence: CASRPRGKPYEQYF.

This clonotype was observed many times. J is TRBJ2-1 and V is TRBV20-1, with D tentatively TRBD1 or TRBD2 (5 bases each). The germline V gene has CDR1 DFQATT and CDR2 SNEGSKA (reference sequence). The CDR3 spans 13 residues. The V gene lost 4 bases and the J gene lost 3 bases, with 10 bases spanning the gap. The CDR3 sequence is CSAKRGHYNEQFF. For the CDR3, the DNA is TGCAGTGCTAAGAGGGGTCACTACAATGAGCAGTTCTTC.

The CDR3: CASSPALGGAHQETQYF. The DNA for the CDR3 is TGTGCCAGCAGCCCGGCCCTCGGGGGAGCCCACCAAGAGACCCAGTACTTC. This sequence joins TRBV7-6 and TRBJ2-5; the D gene is possibly TRBD2 (6 bases). CDR1 and CDR2 from the germline V gene are SGHVS and FNYEAQ. V was cut by 5 bases and J by 0 bases, with 19 bases left in between. CDR3 size: 17 residues. Full variable domain (remainder filled in from reference TRBV7-6 and TRBJ2-5): GAGVSQSPRYKVTKRGQDVALRCDPISGHVSLYWYRQALGQGPEFLTYFNYEAQQDKSGLPNDRFSAERPEGSISTLTIQRTEQRDSAMYRCASSPALGGAHQETQYFGPGTRLLVL.

The table lists this clonotype with many counts. This chain connects TRBV12-3 or TRBV12-4 to TRBJ2-2, with 10 bases aligning to TRBD1. The J segment lost 3 bases and the V segment lost 6 bases, leaving 10 bases of the junction unmatched. This CDR3 is 17 amino acids long. CDR3 amino acids: CASRPDRGLSDTGELFF. The DNA of the CDR3 is TGTGCCAGCAGGCCAGACAGGGGGCTAAGTGACACCGGGGAGCTGTTTTTT.